This T cell receptor beta chain was profiled in a study of Ad26.COV2.S vaccination and SARS-CoV-2 variants. Notes on this clone: No antigen is known for it.

Clones were sequenced by immunoSEQ multiplex PCR, and TCRdb holds only the in-frame ones, with some missing. The table lists hundreds of thousands of clones, around 87% of them singletons. Overall study findings and caveats: Those who received vaccine or placebo ended up with similar non-spike TCR breadth.

Specified treatment: 15 to 20 received Ad26.COV2.S at low or high dose, single or two shots; 5 received placebo; per-sample allocation not given. Sampling occurred on day 63 after the first vaccine or placebo injection. This adult donor, from Boston, was 18-55 years old. The specimen comprised peripheral blood, sampled in a trial of Ad26.COV2.S vaccine versus placebo. The sequence derives from a person aged 18-60 years who received the Ad26.COV2.S COVID-19 vaccine or a placebo.

The CDR3 nucleotides are TGCGCCAGCAGTGGCGGGACTAGAAACACAGATACGCAGTATTTT. It is translated as CASSGGTRNTDTQYF. The rearrangement uses TRBV5-1 and TRBJ2-3; TRBD2 matches at 8 bases. The V gene's germline CDR1 is SGHRS and CDR2 YFSETQ. The length of the CDR3 is 15 residues. The V gene end was trimmed by 5 bases and the J gene end by 2 bases; junction bases not matched to a gene: 7.